These T cell receptor beta chains were read from a single sample in a study of blood T cell repertoires in COVID-19. Method: immunoSEQ multiplex PCR; TCRdb's copy keeps in-frame clones and lacks some. This sample has approximately 72,000 clones, with approximately 87% found just once. Source material: peripheral blood. These receptors came from an elderly woman with acute or convalescent COVID-19. CDR3s include the opening cysteine and the closing phenylalanine or tryptophan. Fields, in order: J gene, V gene, clone size, D gene, CDR3 protein, CDR3 DNA. D genes are given only for firm matches. Clone size is stated in some rows and not others, as once, few, many or a class when expanded.

j_call: TRBJ2-4
v_call: TRBV27
clone_size: NA
d_call: NA
cdr3_aa: CASSSTVAKNIQYF
cdr3_nt: TGTGCCAGCAGTTCTACCGTCGCCAAAAACATTCAGTACTTC

j_call: TRBJ2-7
v_call: TRBV27
clone_size: NA
d_call: TRBD2
cdr3_aa: CASSPHPLAGGLQTYEQYF
cdr3_nt: TGTGCCAGCAGTCCACACCCACTAGCGGGGGGTCTTCAAACCTACGAGCAGTACTTC

j_call: TRBJ2-3
v_call: TRBV29-1
clone_size: NA
d_call: TRBD1
cdr3_aa: CSVGRDRGADTQYF
cdr3_nt: TGCAGCGTTGGAAGGGACAGGGGTGCAGATACGCAGTATTTT

j_call: TRBJ1-4
v_call: TRBV4-1
clone_size: NA
d_call: NA
cdr3_aa: CASSQDWAGSNEKLFF
cdr3_nt: TGCGCCAGCAGCCAAGATTGGGCAGGGTCTAATGAAAAACTGTTTTTT

j_call: TRBJ2-7
v_call: TRBV29-1
clone_size: NA
d_call: NA
cdr3_aa: CSVGPQGNSYEQYF
cdr3_nt: TGCAGCGTTGGTCCTCAGGGAAATTCCTACGAGCAGTACTTC

j_call: TRBJ2-1
v_call: TRBV2
clone_size: NA
d_call: TRBD2
cdr3_aa: CATQPQRGGYSEQFF
cdr3_nt: TGTGCTACCCAACCCCAGCGGGGGGGCTATAGTGAGCAGTTCTTC

j_call: TRBJ1-1
v_call: TRBV5-1
clone_size: NA
d_call: NA
cdr3_aa: CASSLPQGLNMNTEAFF
cdr3_nt: TGCGCCAGCAGCTTGCCGCAGGGATTAAACATGAACACTGAAGCTTTCTTT

j_call: TRBJ2-2
v_call: TRBV6-6
clone_size: once
d_call: NA
cdr3_aa: CASRVLRAGRTGELFF
cdr3_nt: TGTGCCAGCAGGGTCCTGCGGGCAGGGAGGACCGGGGAGCTGTTTTTT

j_call: TRBJ2-1
v_call: TRBV6-5
clone_size: NA
d_call: NA
cdr3_aa: CVTCRGITYNEQFF
cdr3_nt: TGTGTCACTTGCCGAGGGATAACCTACAATGAGCAGTTCTTC

j_call: TRBJ1-5
v_call: TRBV4-2
clone_size: few
d_call: NA
cdr3_aa: CASSQDAGNQPQHF
cdr3_nt: TGTGCCAGCAGCCAAGATGCAGGGAATCAGCCCCAGCATTTT

j_call: TRBJ2-7
v_call: TRBV18
clone_size: NA
d_call: NA
cdr3_aa: CASSPRGSGLPYEQYF
cdr3_nt: TGTGCCAGCTCTCCAAGGGGGTCCGGTTTGCCCTACGAGCAGTACTTC

j_call: TRBJ2-5
v_call: TRBV19
clone_size: NA
d_call: NA
cdr3_aa: CASSLSTVRETQYF
cdr3_nt: TGTGCCAGTAGTCTCTCGACAGTACGAGAGACCCAGTACTTC

j_call: TRBJ1-2
v_call: TRBV24-1
clone_size: NA
d_call: TRBD1
cdr3_aa: CATSDPGQGRGGYTF
cdr3_nt: TGTGCCACCAGTGATCCCGGACAGGGTAGAGGGGGCTACACCTTC

j_call: TRBJ1-2
v_call: TRBV15
clone_size: few
d_call: NA
cdr3_aa: CATSISGWGVPPSDYGYTF
cdr3_nt: TGTGCCACCAGCATATCGGGCTGGGGGGTCCCCCCTTCGGACTATGGCTACACCTTC

j_call: TRBJ2-2
v_call: TRBV7-2
clone_size: few
d_call: TRBD1
cdr3_aa: CASTRGTGGAGELFF
cdr3_nt: TGTGCCAGCACCCGTGGTACAGGGGGAGCCGGGGAGCTGTTTTTT

j_call: TRBJ2-1
v_call: TRBV27
clone_size: NA
d_call: TRBD2
cdr3_aa: CASSLWQLAGERHEQFF
cdr3_nt: TGTGCCAGCAGTTTATGGCAACTAGCGGGAGAGAGGCATGAGCAGTTCTTC

j_call: TRBJ2-1
v_call: TRBV7-8
clone_size: NA
d_call: TRBD1
cdr3_aa: CASSLGQGASEQFF
cdr3_nt: TGTGCCAGCAGTTTGGGACAGGGGGCCAGTGAGCAGTTCTTC

j_call: TRBJ2-7
v_call: TRBV3-1/TRBV3-2
clone_size: NA
d_call: TRBD1
cdr3_aa: CASSQGTGTSYEQYF
cdr3_nt: TGTGCCAGCAGCCAGGGGACAGGGACCTCCTACGAGCAGTACTTC

j_call: TRBJ1-1
v_call: TRBV3-1/TRBV3-2
clone_size: NA
d_call: TRBD1
cdr3_aa: CASSQLRTGGEAFF
cdr3_nt: TGTGCCAGCAGCCAACTAAGGACAGGGGGCGAAGCTTTCTTT

j_call: TRBJ1-5
v_call: TRBV6-5
clone_size: NA
d_call: NA
cdr3_aa: CASSGERSNQPQHF
cdr3_nt: TGTGCCAGCAGCGGGGAGCGGAGCAATCAGCCCCAGCATTTT

j_call: TRBJ2-1
v_call: TRBV29-1
clone_size: NA
d_call: NA
cdr3_aa: CSVHRGGQGYNEQFF
cdr3_nt: TGCAGCGTTCACCGGGGGGGACAGGGCTACAATGAGCAGTTCTTC

j_call: TRBJ2-7
v_call: TRBV5-1
clone_size: NA
d_call: TRBD1
cdr3_aa: CASSLWTGDPQHF
cdr3_nt: TGCGCCAGCAGCTTATGGACAGGGGACCCTCAGCACTTC

j_call: TRBJ2-3
v_call: TRBV7-8
clone_size: NA
d_call: NA
cdr3_aa: CASSPGTLNTDTQYF
cdr3_nt: TGTGCCAGCAGCCCCGGGACATTGAACACAGATACGCAGTATTTT

j_call: TRBJ2-7
v_call: TRBV18
clone_size: few
d_call: TRBD1
cdr3_aa: CASSQGTGNYEQYF
cdr3_nt: TGTGCCAGCTCACAAGGGACAGGGAACTACGAGCAGTACTTC

j_call: TRBJ2-1
v_call: TRBV7-2
clone_size: NA
d_call: TRBD1
cdr3_aa: CASSLVGQGAFGNEQFF
cdr3_nt: TGTGCCAGCAGCTTAGTCGGGCAGGGGGCGTTCGGAAATGAGCAGTTCTTC

j_call: TRBJ2-1
v_call: TRBV9
clone_size: NA
d_call: TRBD2
cdr3_aa: CASSVDGRVGNEQFF
cdr3_nt: TGTGCCAGCAGCGTAGACGGGAGGGTCGGAAATGAGCAGTTCTTC

j_call: TRBJ2-7
v_call: TRBV5-6
clone_size: NA
d_call: NA
cdr3_aa: CASSLSLRSSYEQYF
cdr3_nt: TGTGCCAGCAGCTTGAGCCTTAGGAGCTCCTACGAGCAGTACTTC

j_call: TRBJ1-1
v_call: TRBV6-4
clone_size: NA
d_call: TRBD1
cdr3_aa: CASSHGTGKAFF
cdr3_nt: TGTGCCAGCAGTCATGGGACAGGGAAAGCTTTCTTT

j_call: TRBJ2-5
v_call: TRBV11-3
clone_size: NA
d_call: TRBD2
cdr3_aa: CASSLGTSGPQETQYF
cdr3_nt: TGTGCCAGCAGCTTAGGGACTAGCGGCCCCCAAGAGACCCAGTACTTC

j_call: TRBJ1-5
v_call: TRBV20-1
clone_size: NA
d_call: NA
cdr3_aa: CSASMGEGQPQHF
cdr3_nt: TGCAGTGCTAGTATGGGTGAGGGACAGCCCCAGCATTTT

j_call: TRBJ1-5
v_call: TRBV30
clone_size: once
d_call: TRBD1
cdr3_aa: CAWRSRDRGYSNQPQHF
cdr3_nt: TGTGCCTGGAGGTCCCGGGACAGGGGATATAGCAATCAGCCCCAGCATTTT